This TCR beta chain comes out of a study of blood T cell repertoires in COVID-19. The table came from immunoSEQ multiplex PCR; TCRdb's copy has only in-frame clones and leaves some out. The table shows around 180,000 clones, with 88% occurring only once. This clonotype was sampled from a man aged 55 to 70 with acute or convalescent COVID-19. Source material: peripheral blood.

This CDR3 is CASSVDHRGRSGNTIYF. The DNA for the CDR3 is TGTGCCAGCAGCGTAGACCACAGGGGTCGCTCTGGAAACACCATATATTTT. The gene calls are TRBV9 and TRBJ1-3; 7 nucleotides agree with TRBD1. Germline V gene data show CDR1 as SGDLS and CDR2 as YYNGEE. V lost 0 bases to trimming and J lost 0 bases; unmatched junction nucleotides: 6. CDR3 length: 17 residues.